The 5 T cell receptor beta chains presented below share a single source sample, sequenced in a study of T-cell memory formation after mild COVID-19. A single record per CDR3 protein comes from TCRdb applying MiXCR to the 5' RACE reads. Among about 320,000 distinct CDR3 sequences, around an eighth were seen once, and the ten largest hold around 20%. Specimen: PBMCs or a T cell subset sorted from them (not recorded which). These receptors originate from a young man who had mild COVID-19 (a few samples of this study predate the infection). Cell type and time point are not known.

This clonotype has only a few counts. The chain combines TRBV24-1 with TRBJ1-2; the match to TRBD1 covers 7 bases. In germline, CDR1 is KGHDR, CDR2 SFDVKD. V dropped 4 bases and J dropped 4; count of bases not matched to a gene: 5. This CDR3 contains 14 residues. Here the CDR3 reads CATSDPGQLYGYTF. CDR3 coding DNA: TGTGCCACCAGTGACCCGGGACAGCTCTATGGCTACACCTTC.

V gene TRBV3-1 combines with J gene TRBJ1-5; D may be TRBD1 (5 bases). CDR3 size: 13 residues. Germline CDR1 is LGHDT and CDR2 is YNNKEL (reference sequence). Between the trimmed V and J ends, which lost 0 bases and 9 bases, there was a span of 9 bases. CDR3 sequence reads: CASSQDVTGPQHF. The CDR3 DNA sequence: TGTGCCAGCAGCCAAGATGTAACAGGGCCCCAGCATTTT.

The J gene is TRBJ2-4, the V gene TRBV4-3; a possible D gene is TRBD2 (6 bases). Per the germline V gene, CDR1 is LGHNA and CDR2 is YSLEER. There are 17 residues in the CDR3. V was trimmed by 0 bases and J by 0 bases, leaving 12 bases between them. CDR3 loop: CASSQDRGRLAKNIQYF. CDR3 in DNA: TGCGCCAGCAGCCAAGATCGGGGGAGACTAGCCAAAAACATTCAGTACTTC.

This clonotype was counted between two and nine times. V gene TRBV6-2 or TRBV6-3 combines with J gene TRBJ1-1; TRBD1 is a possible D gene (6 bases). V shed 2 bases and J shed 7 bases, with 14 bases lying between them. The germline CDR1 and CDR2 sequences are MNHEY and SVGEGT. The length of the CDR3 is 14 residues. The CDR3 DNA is TGTGCCAGCAGTTACCGGGGGGCGGAACGTGAAGCTTTCTTT. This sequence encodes CASSYRGAEREAFF.

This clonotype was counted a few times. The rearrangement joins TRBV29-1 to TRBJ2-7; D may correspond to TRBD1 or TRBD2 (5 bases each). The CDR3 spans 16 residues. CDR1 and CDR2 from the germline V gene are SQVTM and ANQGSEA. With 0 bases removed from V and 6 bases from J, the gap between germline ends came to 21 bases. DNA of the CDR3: TGCAGCGTTGAAGACAAAAGGGACGGCGGGTCTTCCGAGCAGTACTTC. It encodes CSVEDKRDGGSSEQYF.